This T cell receptor (beta chain) was captured in a study of human T cells and chemical hapten exposure listed by TCRdb under 2021. A note on the overall study: For sensitization, 2% DPC in acetone was applied to an approximately 2 cm by approximately 2 cm area of upper inner arm skin. Weekly therapeutic DPC doses were additionally applied to the scalp of patients throughout the roughly 23-week study period. Patch testing on the upper back used Finn chambers containing 0.01% DPC, with scoring done after 6 days according to International Contact Dermatitis Research Group standards. Alopecia areata with under or over 50% scalp involvement, alopecia totalis and alopecia universalis were represented in the patient cohort, which was mostly female. Libraries were pooled for sequencing, and variation in per-sample TCR yields was attributed mainly to small differences in library volumes within the pool. The study tracked peripheral blood TCR repertoire changes in vivo during primary and secondary sensitization to the hapten diphenylcyclopropenone (DPC) in alopecia patients. Patient blood was sampled pre-sensitization (week 0) and at 2, 6 and about 24 weeks after DPC sensitization. Approximately 28 alopecia patients gave blood for TCR sequencing at one to four time points (pre-sensitization, 2, 6 and 24 weeks). Study-level results and caveats: Patch test score correlated positively with the number of PT1 expanded TCRs, reaching significance at thresholds 8, 16 and 32 but not at 4. Expanded TCRs formed significantly more large CDR3 similarity clusters than pre-sensitization or healthy control sets, consistent with antigen-driven responses. No change with DPC sensitization was found in the number of TCRs above 1 in 1000 frequency, and no evidence of global repertoire structure alterations was found. Repeated subsampling changed both the strength of the expansion versus patch-test correlation and the threshold at which the correlation became significant. Because all patients had alopecia, a presumed autoimmune disease, the immune response of the patients might differ from that of healthy individuals.

Library prep was done by RACE. The run used a NextSeq 500. Library preparation attached unique molecular identifiers to individual cDNA molecules for quantitative, reproducible TCR counting. Each blood RNA sample was used to sequence both TCR alpha and TCR beta chains. As for the authors' bioinformatics: The median number of TCRs per sample was 95,638, ranging from 23,224 to 690,600. V, J and CDR3 annotation of the TCR reads was performed with the Decombinator software suite. For the PS versus PT1 abundance plots, all samples were subsampled to the same number of TCRs (28,000). Expanded TCRs were defined as absent before sensitization and observed at least eight times at the 2-week time point. TCRdb reran the public reads through fastp at Q25 and MiXCR, keeping productive beta chains. Here each entry gathers all rows of one CDR3 protein and keeps the most common genes and DNA. The V and J calls come from TCRdb's annotation, not from the publication. Counted in this sample were roughly 90,000 distinct CDR3 sequences; 9.6% of them appeared once. Together, the top ten hold around 4% of the sample.

Sample time point, as interpreted from the label and publication: pre-sensitization, week 0. The treatment or condition label, as the study defines it: therapeutic diphenylcyclopropenone sensitization with weekly scalp DPC. At each patch-test visit, blood was drawn before the patch test was applied. Eligible patients were aged 18 to 70, diagnosed with alopecia, deemed suitable for DPC therapy, and excluded if pregnant. Total RNA was isolated from unfractionated whole blood collected in Tempus Blood RNA tubes. This clonotype was observed at least ten times. Its antigen is currently not known. Base qualities are not recorded, but no much larger clone differs from it by a single base. From the cysteine up to the phenylalanine, the CDR3 has a length of 18 residues. The DNA shown is the 54-base CDR3, in frame from base 1. V and J lose 3 bases and 3 bases, and a span of 23 bases separates them. For CDR1 and CDR2, the germline V gene (reference sequence) lists DFQATT and SNEGSKA.

The sample consisted of whole blood, taken in connection with sensitization to the hapten diphenylcyclopropenone (DPC). This sequence uses TRBV20-1 and TRBJ2-2, with the D call perhaps TRBD1 or TRBD2, as 5 bases match in each case. This TCR was recovered from a woman between 35 and 50 years old with alopecia areata. Some clones in this sample may be carry-over from other donors' samples. The DNA reads TGCAGTGCTAGGCACCGGGACCAGATGTTAGGGGACACCGGGGAGCTGTTTTTT. This codes for CSARHRDQMLGDTGELFF.